These T cell receptor beta chains were read from a single sample in a study of post-analysis software for immune sequencing data. MiXCR, run by TCRdb on the PCR reads, gives a single entry per CDR3 protein. The profile shows a few hundred thousand distinct CDR3 sequences, about 40% of them singletons. The sequenced sample was blood. The receptor source for this set is a girl aged 2 to 10 with multiple sclerosis. Each CDR3 is given with its conserved first and last residue.

CDR3 protein: CATSEMGQGPGSYEQYF
V gene: TRBV24-1

CDR3 protein: CASRPDRPSPYNEQFF
V gene: TRBV11-1

CDR3 protein: CASSVEGTRTEAFF
V gene: TRBV9

CDR3 protein: CASSLGRLAGAPIYEQYF
V gene: TRBV7-2

CDR3 protein: CASSQGLIRDPTAKQYF
V gene: TRBV14

CDR3 protein: CASSSDPGTGELMNTEAFF
V gene: TRBV7-3

CDR3 protein: CASSKEQIRSYNEQFF
V gene: TRBV6-6

CDR3 protein: CASSQVHTGTGETQYF
V gene: TRBV3-1

CDR3 protein: CASSPGTSRLQETQYF
V gene: TRBV2

CDR3 protein: CSARDQGLIQHEQYF
V gene: TRBV20-1

CDR3 protein: CASRTETGRLSAEAFF
V gene: TRBV6-2/TRBV6-3

CDR3 protein: CASSQDTGASTDTQYF
V gene: TRBV4-1

CDR3 protein: CASSLYYGYTF
V gene: TRBV28

CDR3 protein: CASSRTGKQETQYF
V gene: TRBV11-2

CDR3 protein: CATSYLDLLLQETQYF
V gene: TRBV15

CDR3 protein: CSVWQGAADTQYF
V gene: TRBV29-1

CDR3 protein: CASSPGSGTGGAGANVLTF
V gene: TRBV5-1

CDR3 protein: CASSRGGQVYNEQFF
V gene: TRBV11-2

CDR3 protein: CASSFSSGGSSYEQYF
V gene: TRBV28

CDR3 protein: CASSPSGTGAQGEQYF
V gene: TRBV13

CDR3 protein: CSGTVGLAGEIGQFF
V gene: TRBV20-1

CDR3 protein: CASSLRAGNAEAFF
V gene: TRBV27

CDR3 protein: CASSQSGRTDTQYF
V gene: TRBV6-2/TRBV6-3

CDR3 protein: CATSRDRQGPQPQHF
V gene: TRBV15

CDR3 protein: CASGSGRSRGYEQYF
V gene: TRBV6-1

CDR3 protein: CASSNSFGGTASYEQYF
V gene: TRBV28

CDR3 protein: CASSPERGLYEQYF
V gene: TRBV4-1

CDR3 protein: CATSDIGQVGVYNEQFF
V gene: TRBV24-1

CDR3 protein: CASSLRQNGYTF
V gene: TRBV5-4

CDR3 protein: CASGIPGLAGALEFF
V gene: TRBV7-2

CDR3 protein: CASSQAQHLNQPQHF
V gene: TRBV4-2

CDR3 protein: CASSLSGLVYNEQFF
V gene: TRBV7-9

CDR3 protein: CASSFTGLNTGELFF
V gene: TRBV7-3

CDR3 protein: CASSGTSGTQFF
V gene: TRBV5-1

CDR3 protein: CASSEQGTSYEQYF
V gene: TRBV2

CDR3 protein: CASSSLYGCGYEQFF
V gene: TRBV27

CDR3 protein: CASSSIRTGSPIYNEQFF
V gene: TRBV28

CDR3 protein: CSATTRARRNIQYF
V gene: TRBV20-1

CDR3 protein: CASSLDGGTGEQFF
V gene: TRBV7-7

CDR3 protein: CATSNSPGRAYEQYF
V gene: TRBV15

CDR3 protein: CASSDLARSLGSSGRNGEQFF
V gene: TRBV11-2

CDR3 protein: CSARGGQGPQPQHF
V gene: TRBV20-1

CDR3 protein: CASTRQGAGNEQFF
V gene: TRBV2

CDR3 protein: CASSLVGGSLNTEAFF
V gene: TRBV7-8

CDR3 protein: CASSLRQRAYEQYF
V gene: TRBV11-2

CDR3 protein: CSVGRRLAKDEQFF
V gene: TRBV29-1

CDR3 protein: CASSPRTGGQPLHF
V gene: TRBV5-1

CDR3 protein: CASSEWGPRETQYF
V gene: TRBV6-1

CDR3 protein: CASTWVPSGENEQYF
V gene: TRBV2

CDR3 protein: CASSDGAGTDSNQPQHF
V gene: TRBV25-1

CDR3 protein: CASSGQVDQPQHF
V gene: TRBV10-2

CDR3 protein: CASRDRERTPEAFF
V gene: TRBV12-3/TRBV12-4

CDR3 protein: CAISDPGQGGGQPQHF
V gene: TRBV10-3

CDR3 protein: CASSDRALYTF
V gene: TRBV2

CDR3 protein: CASSPGRDQETQYF
V gene: TRBV18